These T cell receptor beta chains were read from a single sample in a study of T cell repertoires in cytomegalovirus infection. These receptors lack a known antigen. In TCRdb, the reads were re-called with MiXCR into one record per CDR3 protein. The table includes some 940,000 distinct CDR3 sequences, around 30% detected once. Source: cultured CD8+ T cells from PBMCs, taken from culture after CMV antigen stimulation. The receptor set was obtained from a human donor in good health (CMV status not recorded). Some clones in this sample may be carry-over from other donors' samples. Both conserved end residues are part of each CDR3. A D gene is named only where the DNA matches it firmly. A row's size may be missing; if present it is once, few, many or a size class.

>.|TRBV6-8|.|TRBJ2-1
CASSPPGGPQSYNEQFF
TGTGCCAGCAGTCCCCCAGGGGGGCCCCAGTCCTACAATGAGCAGTTCTTC
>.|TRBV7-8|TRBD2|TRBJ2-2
CASSFPSGEPNTGELFF
TGTGCCAGCAGCTTCCCTAGCGGGGAACCGAACACCGGGGAGCTGTTTTTT
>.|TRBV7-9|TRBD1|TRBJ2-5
CASRPTGGRETQYF
TGTGCCAGCAGGCCGACAGGGGGCCGGGAGACCCAGTACTTC
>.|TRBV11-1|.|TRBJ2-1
CASSLARTAHNEQFF
TGTGCCAGCAGCTTAGCGAGGACAGCTCACAATGAGCAGTTCTTC
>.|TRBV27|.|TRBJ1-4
CASGLSRDEKLFF
TGTGCCAGCGGTTTGTCAAGGGATGAAAAACTGTTTTTT
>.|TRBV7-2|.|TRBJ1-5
CASSPGAQSQHF
TGTGCCAGCAGCCCGGGGGCACAGTCCCAGCATTTT
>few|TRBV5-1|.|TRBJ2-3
CASSLVRPGSLTDTQYF
TGCGCCAGCAGCTTGGTCCGGCCGGGGAGTCTCACAGATACGCAGTATTTT
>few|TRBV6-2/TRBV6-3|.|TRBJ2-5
CASSYSPEGKLETQYF
TGTGCCAGCAGTTACTCCCCGGAAGGGAAGTTGGAGACCCAGTACTTC
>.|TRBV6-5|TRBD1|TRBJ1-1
CASSYLKTGGTEAFF
TGTGCCAGCAGTTACCTCAAGACAGGGGGCACTGAAGCTTTCTTT
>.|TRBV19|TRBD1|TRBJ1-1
CASTPRDRGGTEAFF
TGTGCCAGTACCCCCCGGGACAGGGGCGGCACTGAAGCTTTCTTT
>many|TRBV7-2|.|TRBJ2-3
CASSLTQGWTIDTQYF
TGTGCCAGCAGCTTAACCCAGGGTTGGACAATCGATACGCAGTATTTT
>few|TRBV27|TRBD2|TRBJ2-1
CASLAGSSYNEQFF
TGTGCCAGCTTAGCGGGGAGCTCCTACAATGAGCAGTTCTTC
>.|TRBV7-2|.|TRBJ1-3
CASSFYTGSGNTIYF
TGTGCCAGCAGCTTCTACACGGGGTCTGGAAACACCATATATTTT
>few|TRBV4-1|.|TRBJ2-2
CASSSDPGELFF
TGCGCCAGCAGCTCGGATCCGGGGGAGCTGTTTTTT
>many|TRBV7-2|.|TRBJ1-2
CASSVTHIEVNGYTF
TGTGCCAGCAGCGTTACCCATATAGAGGTTAATGGCTACACCTTC
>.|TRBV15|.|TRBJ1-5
CATSRISAQPQHF
TGTGCCACCAGCAGGATATCGGCACAGCCCCAGCATTTT
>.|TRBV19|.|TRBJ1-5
CASSPPPTGLNQPQHF
TGTGCCAGTAGTCCTCCCCCGACAGGACTCAATCAGCCCCAGCATTTT
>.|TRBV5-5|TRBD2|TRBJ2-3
CASSLALAGAAADTQYF
TGTGCCAGCAGCTTGGCACTAGCGGGGGCCGCGGCGGATACGCAGTATTTT
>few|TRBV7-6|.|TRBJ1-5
CASSLWSGGNQPQHF
TGTGCCAGCAGCTTATGGTCAGGGGGCAATCAGCCCCAGCATTTT
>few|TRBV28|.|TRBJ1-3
CASSKRFSSGNTIYF
TGTGCCAGCAGTAAGCGTTTCAGCTCTGGAAACACCATATATTTT
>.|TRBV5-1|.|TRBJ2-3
CASSLEGQGNTDTQYF
TGCGCCAGCAGCTTGGAAGGGCAGGGCAACACAGATACGCAGTATTTT
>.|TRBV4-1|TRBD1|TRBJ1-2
CASSQDGARGLDGYTF
TGCGCCAGCAGCCAAGATGGGGCCAGGGGGCTCGATGGCTACACCTTC
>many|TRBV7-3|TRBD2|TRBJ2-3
CASSILAGGTDTQYF
TGTGCCAGCAGTATACTAGCGGGGGGCACAGATACGCAGTATTTT
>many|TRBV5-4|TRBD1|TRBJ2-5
CASSYDLSGGRETQYF
TGTGCCAGCAGTTATGACCTCTCAGGGGGACGAGAGACCCAGTACTTC
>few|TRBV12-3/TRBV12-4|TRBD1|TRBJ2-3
CASSSSSTGGRNTQYF
TGTGCCAGCAGTTCCTCCTCGACAGGGGGTAGGAATACGCAGTATTTT
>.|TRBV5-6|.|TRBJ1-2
CASSLDRDIYGYTF
TGTGCCAGCAGCTTGGACAGGGATATTTATGGCTACACCTTC
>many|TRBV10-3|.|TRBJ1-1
CAISESGNTEAFF
TGTGCCATCAGTGAGTCCGGGAACACTGAAGCTTTCTTT
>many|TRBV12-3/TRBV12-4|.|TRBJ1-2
CASSLTVKGGYTF
TGTGCCAGCAGTTTAACTGTGAAGGGCGGCTACACCTTC
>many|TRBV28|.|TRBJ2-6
CASSSVRRQRSSGANVLTF
TGTGCCAGCAGCTCCGTCCGGCGACAGCGAAGCTCTGGGGCCAACGTCCTGACTTTC
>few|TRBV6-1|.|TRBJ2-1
CASKTGNNEQFF
TGTGCCAGCAAAACGGGCAACAATGAGCAGTTCTTC
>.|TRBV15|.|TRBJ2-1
CATSRVGLVDRHNEQFF
TGTGCCACCAGCAGAGTTGGGTTAGTTGACAGACACAATGAGCAGTTCTTC
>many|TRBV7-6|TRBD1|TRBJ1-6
CASSLRDSSYNSPLHF
TGTGCCAGCAGCTTACGGGACAGCTCCTATAATTCACCCCTCCACTTT
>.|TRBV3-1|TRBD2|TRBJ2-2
CASHSGLAGTGELFF
TGTGCCAGCCACTCCGGACTAGCGGGCACCGGGGAGCTGTTTTTT
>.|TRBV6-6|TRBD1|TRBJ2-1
CASSYRGGQGRYNEQFF
TGTGCCAGCAGTTACCGAGGGGGACAGGGAAGATACAATGAGCAGTTCTTC
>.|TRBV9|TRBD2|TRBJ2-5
CASSRGGGGLQETQYF
TGTGCCAGCAGCCGGGGGGGCGGGGGCCTTCAAGAGACCCAGTACTTC